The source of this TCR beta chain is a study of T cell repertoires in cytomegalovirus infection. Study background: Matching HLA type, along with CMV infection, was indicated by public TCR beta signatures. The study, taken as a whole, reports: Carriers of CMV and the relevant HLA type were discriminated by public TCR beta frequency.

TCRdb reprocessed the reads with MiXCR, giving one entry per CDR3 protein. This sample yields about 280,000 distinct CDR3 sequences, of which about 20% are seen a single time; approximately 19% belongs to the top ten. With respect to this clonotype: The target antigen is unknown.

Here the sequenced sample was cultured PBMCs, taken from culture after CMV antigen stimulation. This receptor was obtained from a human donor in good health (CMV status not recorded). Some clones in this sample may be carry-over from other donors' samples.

Here the CDR3 reads CASSYLVGTYEQYF. Here the CDR3 DNA reads TGTGCCAGCAGTTACTTGGTGGGAACCTACGAGCAGTACTTC. The chain recombines TRBV6-2 or TRBV6-3 with TRBJ2-7; no reliable D call. V was shortened by 1 base and J by 2 bases, with 9 bases between the two germline ends. This CDR3 is built from 14 residues. Germline V gene data show CDR1 as MNHEY and CDR2 as SVGEGT.